This T cell receptor beta chain was identified during a study of blood T cell repertoires in COVID-19. Study in general: Donors in the United States, Italy and Spain gave samples during acute or convalescent COVID-19.

The method was immunoSEQ multiplex PCR; TCRdb's version includes in-frame clones alone and lacks a portion of them. Of 30,000 to 35,000 clones detected, about 84% appear once; the ten largest clones hold approximately 3.4%. Germline V gene sequence: CDR1 SEHNR, CDR2 FQNEAQ (reference sequence). V gave up 5 bases and J gave up 6 bases; unmatched junction bases: 8. This CDR3 spans 15 amino acids. This receptor was taken from a man aged 70 or older with COVID-19, enrolled during active disease. The rearrangement links TRBV7-9 to TRBJ2-1; 9 nucleotides line up with TRBD2. The sample was peripheral blood. The CDR3 nucleotides are TGTGCCAGCAGCAAAGGGGTAGCGGGAGCCAATGAGCAGTTCTTC. Translated, it gives CASSKGVAGANEQFF.